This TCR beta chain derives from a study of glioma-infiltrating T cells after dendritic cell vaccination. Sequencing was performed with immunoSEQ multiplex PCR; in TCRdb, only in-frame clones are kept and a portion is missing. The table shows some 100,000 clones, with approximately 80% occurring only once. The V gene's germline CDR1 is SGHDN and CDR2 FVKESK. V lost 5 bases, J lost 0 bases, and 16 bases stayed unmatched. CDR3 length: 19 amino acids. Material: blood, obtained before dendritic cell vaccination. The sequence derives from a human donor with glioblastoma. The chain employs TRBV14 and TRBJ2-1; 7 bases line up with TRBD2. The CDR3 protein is CASSSWGGSIAYSYNEQFF. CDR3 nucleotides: TGTGCCAGCAGCTCGTGGGGGGGATCAATTGCTTACTCCTACAATGAGCAGTTCTTC. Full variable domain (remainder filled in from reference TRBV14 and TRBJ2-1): EAGVTQFPSHSVIEKGQTVTLRCDPISGHDNLYWYRRVMGKEIKFLLHFVKESKQDESGMPNNRFLAERTGGTYSTLKVQPAELEDSGVYFCASSSWGGSIAYSYNEQFFGPGTRLTVL.